This TCR beta chain derives from a study of regulatory T cells in long-lasting Graves disease (dated by TCRdb to 2020 to 2023). Describing the broader study: Persistent Graves' disease was defined as persistently positive TSH receptor autoantibodies together with antithyroid drug treatment for over 5 years. This study used TCR sequencing and RNA sequencing of peripheral blood to compare persistent Graves' disease patients against newly diagnosed Graves' disease patients. The study was registered as a clinical trial and conducted in China. A total of approximately 35 samples underwent TCR sequencing: about 13 from persistent and some 20 from newly diagnosed Graves' disease patients. On average, persistent Graves' disease patients in the clinical cohort had been on antithyroid drugs for approximately 10 years. Study-wide conclusions, independent of this receptor: Only the TCR beta chain was sequenced and analyzed. Persistent patients shared more public clonotypes among themselves (approximately 2,500) than newly diagnosed patients did (about 970). Compared with newly diagnosed patients, persistent Graves' disease patients had lower TCR Shannon entropy and fewer highly expanded clones, which suggests clonal expansion. Persistent disease showed preferential use of TRBV28, TRBJ1-2 and TRBJ2-5, whereas newly diagnosed disease favored TRBV20-1 and TRBJ2-1. As a limitation, the authors acknowledged that the small sample size may reduce accuracy. Peripheral blood alone was examined, since thyroid tissue, which constituted the primary lesion, could not be accessed.

The library was prepared using multiplex PCR. Sequenced on an Illumina HiSeq 4000. CDR3 regions were amplified by Arm-PCR with iRepertoire HTBI primers to construct TCR beta libraries. PCR products were gel purified before sequencing. From the authors' description of their analysis: Gene usage analysis of CDR3 amino acid clonotypes relied on the approximately 62 TRBV and 15 or so TRBJ segments identified across samples. Filtered high-quality paired reads were merged into contigs using COPE and FqMerger. BLAST was used to align contigs to IMGT TRBV, TRBD and TRBJ reference genes, and CDR3 was defined according to IMGT. Clonotypes above 0.1% frequency were classified as highly expanded clones. Repertoire diversity was measured by Shannon entropy, and V-J evenness by the Gini coefficient. A clonotype was considered public if more than one individual shared it. TCRdb reprocessing: public reads trimmed at Q25 with fastp, clones called with MiXCR, in-frame beta chains kept. Each entry merges the rows of one CDR3 protein and shows their most common DNA and genes. Here the V and J calls rest on TCRdb's processing, not on the authors' analysis. The sample records roughly 400,000 distinct CDR3 sequences, about a fifth of which are singletons. The ten largest make up around 21% of the sample.

This sample's time point label indicates: persistent/refractory GD, antithyroid drugs over 5 years with positive TRAb. For both TCR sequencing and RNA sequencing, RNA was extracted from PBMCs using TRIzol. Graves' disease was diagnosed according to American Thyroid Association guidelines. Recruitment of patients was carried out at an endocrinology department in Xi'an, China. From each patient, around 9 milliliters of peripheral blood was collected into an EDTA anticoagulant tube. Ficoll Paque Plus density gradient separation was used to isolate PBMCs, and no additional T cell sorting was done. RNA quality was checked with an Agilent 2100 Bioanalyzer and agarose gel, and concentration with a NanoDrop 2000. In this sample, this clonotype turned up many times. Its recognized antigen is unknown. Base qualities are not at hand, and no much larger clone is one base apart. CDR1 and CDR2, per the germline V gene, are MDHEN and SYDVKM. The CDR3 spans 14 residues, from the cysteine through the phenylalanine. Only the CDR3 region is kept as DNA, spanning 42 bases read in frame from base 1. The V and J ends are trimmed by 3 bases and 2 bases, leaving 8 bases between them.

This receptor was obtained from a female donor with Graves disease. Rearrangement joined TRBV28 to TRBJ1-5; the D gene cannot be named for sure. The sample here was peripheral blood mononuclear cells (PBMCs), taken when the disease was refractory, from a patient treated with antithyroid drugs. The CDR3 region: CASSFHSGNQPQHF. The nucleotides are TGTGCCAGCAGTTTCCACAGCGGCAATCAGCCCCAGCATTTT.